This T cell receptor beta chain was profiled in a study of metastatic and nonmetastatic thyroid tumors. The overall study: Across peripheral blood and tumor or nodule tissue samples taken from malignant and benign thyroid patients, the repertoires were compared with one another.

Findings and caveats of the study: A significant increase in TCR beta diversity was reportedly seen in malignant thyroid tumors relative to benign nodules, in blood and tumor.

Germline V gene sequence: CDR1 DFQATT, CDR2 SNEGSKA (reference sequence). The ends were cut back, 6 bases at V and 0 bases at J, with 18 bases in the middle. The CDR3 sequence is 16 residues long. Patients were all untreated before their thyroid surgery. This clone was found many times. The antigen remains unidentified. Per the original methods: Using the CDR3 differences seen across clinicopathological groups, the authors built a distant-metastasis classifier for papillary thyroid cancer, which was meant to discriminate distant-metastatic patients. Via MiXCR, TCRdb re-called the PCR reads. The V and J calls and clone size come from TCRdb's table, not from the authors' own analysis. The profile shows tens of thousands of clones, roughly a quarter of them singletons.

Material for sequencing was blood. This TCR derives from a female donor with papillary thyroid cancer or a benign thyroid nodule (not recorded which). Some clones in this sample may be carry-over from other donors' samples. The chain joins TRBV20-1 to TRBJ1-5; D gene ambiguous. The chain's CDR3 is CSASLPETYSNQPQHF. The CDR3 coding sequence is TGCAGTGCCTCCCTTCCGGAGACATATAGCAATCAGCCCCAGCATTTT.